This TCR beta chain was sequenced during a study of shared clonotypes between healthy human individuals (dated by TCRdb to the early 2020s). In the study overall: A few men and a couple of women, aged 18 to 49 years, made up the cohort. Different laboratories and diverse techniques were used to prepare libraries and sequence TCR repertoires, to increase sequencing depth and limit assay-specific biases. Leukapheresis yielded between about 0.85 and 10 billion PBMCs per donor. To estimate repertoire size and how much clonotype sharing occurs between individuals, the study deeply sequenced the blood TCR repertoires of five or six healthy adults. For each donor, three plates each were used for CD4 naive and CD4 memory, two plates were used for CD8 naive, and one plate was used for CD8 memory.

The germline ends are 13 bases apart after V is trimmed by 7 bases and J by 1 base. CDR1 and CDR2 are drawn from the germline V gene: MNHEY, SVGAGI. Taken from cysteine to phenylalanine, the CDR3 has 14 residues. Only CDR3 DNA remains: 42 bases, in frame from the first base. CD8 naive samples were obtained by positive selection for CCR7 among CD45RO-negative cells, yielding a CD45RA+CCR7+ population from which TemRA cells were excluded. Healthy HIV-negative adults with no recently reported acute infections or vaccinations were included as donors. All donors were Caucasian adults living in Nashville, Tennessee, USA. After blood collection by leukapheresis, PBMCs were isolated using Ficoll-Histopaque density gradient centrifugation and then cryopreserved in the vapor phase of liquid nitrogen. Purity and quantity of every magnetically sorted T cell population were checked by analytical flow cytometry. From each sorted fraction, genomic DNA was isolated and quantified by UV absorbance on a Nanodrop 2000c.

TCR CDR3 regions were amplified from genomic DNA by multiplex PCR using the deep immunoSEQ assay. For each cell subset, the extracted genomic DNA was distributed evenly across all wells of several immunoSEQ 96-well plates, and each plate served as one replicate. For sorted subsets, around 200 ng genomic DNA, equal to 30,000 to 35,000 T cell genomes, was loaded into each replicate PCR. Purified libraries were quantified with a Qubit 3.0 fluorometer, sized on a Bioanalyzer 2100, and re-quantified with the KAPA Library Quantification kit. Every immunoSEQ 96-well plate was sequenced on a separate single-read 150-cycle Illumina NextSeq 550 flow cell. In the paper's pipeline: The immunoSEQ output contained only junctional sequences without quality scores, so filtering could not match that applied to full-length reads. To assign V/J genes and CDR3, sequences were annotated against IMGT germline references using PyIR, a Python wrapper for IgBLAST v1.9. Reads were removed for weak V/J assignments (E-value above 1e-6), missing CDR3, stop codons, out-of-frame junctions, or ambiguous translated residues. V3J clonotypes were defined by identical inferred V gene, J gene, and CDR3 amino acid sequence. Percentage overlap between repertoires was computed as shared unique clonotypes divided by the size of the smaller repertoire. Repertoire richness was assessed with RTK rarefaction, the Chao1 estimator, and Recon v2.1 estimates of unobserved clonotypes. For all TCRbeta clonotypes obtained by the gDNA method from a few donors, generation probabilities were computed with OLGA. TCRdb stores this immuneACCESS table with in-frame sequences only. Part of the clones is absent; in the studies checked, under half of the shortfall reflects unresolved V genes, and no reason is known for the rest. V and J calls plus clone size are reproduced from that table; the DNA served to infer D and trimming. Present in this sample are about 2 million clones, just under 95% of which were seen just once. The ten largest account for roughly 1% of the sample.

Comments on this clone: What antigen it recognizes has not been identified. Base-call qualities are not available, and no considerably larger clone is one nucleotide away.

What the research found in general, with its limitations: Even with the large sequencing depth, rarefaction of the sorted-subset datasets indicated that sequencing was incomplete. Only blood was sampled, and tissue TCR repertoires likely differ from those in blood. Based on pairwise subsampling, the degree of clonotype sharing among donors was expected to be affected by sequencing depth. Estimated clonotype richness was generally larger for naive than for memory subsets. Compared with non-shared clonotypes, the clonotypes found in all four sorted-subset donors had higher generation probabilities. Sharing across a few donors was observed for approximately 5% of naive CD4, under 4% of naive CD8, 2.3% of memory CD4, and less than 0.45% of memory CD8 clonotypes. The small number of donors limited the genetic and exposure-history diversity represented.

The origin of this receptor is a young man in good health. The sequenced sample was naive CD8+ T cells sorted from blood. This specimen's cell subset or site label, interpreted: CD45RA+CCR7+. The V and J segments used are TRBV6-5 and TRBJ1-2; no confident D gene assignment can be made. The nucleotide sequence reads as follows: TGTGCCAGCACCACGTCAGTACTTAACTATGGCTACACCTTC. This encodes CASTTSVLNYGYTF.